This T cell receptor beta chain was retrieved from a study of cytomegalovirus exposure and HLA in healthy donors. Although they were nominally healthy when sampled, donors likely had unrecorded immune exposures. A remark on this clone: Its antigen is unknown.

General observations from the study: The study put 150 to 200 TCR beta chains on its list as cytomegalovirus-associated.

The CDR3 covers 15 residues. V dropped 6 bases and J dropped 4; count of bases not matched to a gene: 9. Germline loops: CDR1 SNHLY, CDR2 FYNNEI. The study ran its PCR with 60 Vbeta and 13 Jbeta primers. Per the authors' pipeline: In a later analysis, some 10 million of approximately 80 million unique beta chains occurred in at least two donors. Sequenced by immunoSEQ multiplex PCR; TCRdb stores in-frame clones only, minus some. V, J and clone size were drawn from that table, and D and trimming were deduced from the DNA. Among 60,000 to 95,000 clones listed, around 83% were seen once. The sequence was collected from a man aged 70-80 years in good health and CMV-seropositive. The specimen sequenced was PBMCs. The chain uses TRBV2 and TRBJ1-1; 9 nucleotides line up with TRBD1. The CDR3 here is CASSPDRGSITEAFF. The DNA of the CDR3 is TGTGCCAGCAGCCCAGACAGGGGGTCGATCACTGAAGCTTTCTTT.